The source of this TCR beta chain is a study of shared clonotypes between healthy human individuals. V was pared by 0 bases and J by 0 bases, with 8 bases of the junction left unmatched. Germline V gene lookup returns CDR1 LNHNV and CDR2 YYDKDF (reference sequence). This CDR3 region has 18 residues. General study results and limits: Naive subsets generally had larger estimated richness than memory subsets. Several donors shared around 5% of their naive CD4 clonotypes.

Points on this clone: The antigen is undetermined.

Generated by immunoSEQ multiplex PCR, the TCRdb table keeps only in-frame clones and is missing some. The data show 1.4 million to 1.5 million clones, roughly 95% seen once. Caucasian adults living in Nashville, Tennessee, provided all samples. V usage is TRBV15 and J usage is TRBJ1-1; 9 bases are a match to TRBD1. This clonotype was sampled from a young man in good health. Sequenced input: naive CD4+ T cells sorted from blood. Documented subset: CD45RA+ positively selected. CDR3: CATSRDIGTGIMNTEAFF. The CDR3 DNA reads as TGTGCCACCAGCAGAGATATTGGGACAGGGATCATGAACACTGAAGCTTTCTTT.